This entry lists 3 T cell receptor beta chains sequenced from one sample in a study of cytomegalovirus exposure and HLA in healthy donors. PCR was performed using 60 Vbeta and 13 Jbeta primers. Sequenced by immunoSEQ multiplex PCR; TCRdb stores in-frame clones only, minus some. This sample has tens of thousands of clones, with over 60% found just once. The sequenced sample consisted of PBMCs. These receptors originate from a male donor in good health and CMV-seropositive.

In this sample, this clone turned up a few times. V is TRBV15 and J is TRBJ1-6; 9 nucleotides align to TRBD1. V lost 1 base and J lost 9; bases outside the gene matches: 7. This CDR3 has 16 amino acids. Germline V gene data show CDR1 as LNHNV and CDR2 as YYDKDF (reference sequence). The chain's CDR3 is CATSRVDRGPRSPLHF. Written as DNA, the CDR3 is TGTGCCACCAGCAGAGTGGACAGGGGCCCACGTTCACCCCTCCACTTT.

Judged by abundance, this clone is medium-sized (0.01 to 0.1%). The chain links TRBV7-8 to TRBJ1-2, with D perhaps matching TRBD1 (6 bases). Germline CDR1 reads SGHVS; CDR2 reads FQNEAQ. V was cut by 5 bases and J by 3 bases, with 19 bases left in between. The CDR3 spans 16 residues. CDR3 nucleotides: TGTGCCAGCAGCCCGCAGGCCCTGCGGACAGACTATGGCTACACCTTC. It is translated as CASSPQALRTDYGYTF.

This clone showed up just once. J is TRBJ1-2 and V is TRBV9, with D possibly TRBD1 on 5 matching bases. With 0 bases removed from V and 2 bases from J, the gap between germline ends came to 11 bases. Germline assignment: CDR1 SGDLS and CDR2 YYNGEE. The CDR3 is 15 residues long. DNA for the CDR3: TGTGCCAGCAGCGTAGGTGGCAGGGTCAACTATGGCTACACCTTC. It encodes CASSVGGRVNYGYTF.